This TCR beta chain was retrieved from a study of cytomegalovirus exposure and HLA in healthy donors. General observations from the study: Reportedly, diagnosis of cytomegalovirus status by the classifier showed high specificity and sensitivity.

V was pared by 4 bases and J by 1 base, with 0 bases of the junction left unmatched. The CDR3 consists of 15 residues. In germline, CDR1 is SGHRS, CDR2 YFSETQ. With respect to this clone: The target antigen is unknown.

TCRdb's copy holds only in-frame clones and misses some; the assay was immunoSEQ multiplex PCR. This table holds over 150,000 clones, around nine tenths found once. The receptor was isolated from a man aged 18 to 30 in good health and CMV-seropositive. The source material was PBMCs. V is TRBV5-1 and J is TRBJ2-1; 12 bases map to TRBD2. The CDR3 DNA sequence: TGCGCCAGCAGCGGACTAGCGGGGTCCTACAATGAGCAGTTCTTC. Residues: CASSGLAGSYNEQFF. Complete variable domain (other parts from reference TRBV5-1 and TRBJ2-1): KAGVTQTPRYLIKTRGQQVTLSCSPISGHRSVSWYQQTPGQGLQFLFEYFSETQRNKGNFPGRFSGRQFSNSRSEMNVSTLELGDSALYLCASSGLAGSYNEQFFGPGTRLTVL.